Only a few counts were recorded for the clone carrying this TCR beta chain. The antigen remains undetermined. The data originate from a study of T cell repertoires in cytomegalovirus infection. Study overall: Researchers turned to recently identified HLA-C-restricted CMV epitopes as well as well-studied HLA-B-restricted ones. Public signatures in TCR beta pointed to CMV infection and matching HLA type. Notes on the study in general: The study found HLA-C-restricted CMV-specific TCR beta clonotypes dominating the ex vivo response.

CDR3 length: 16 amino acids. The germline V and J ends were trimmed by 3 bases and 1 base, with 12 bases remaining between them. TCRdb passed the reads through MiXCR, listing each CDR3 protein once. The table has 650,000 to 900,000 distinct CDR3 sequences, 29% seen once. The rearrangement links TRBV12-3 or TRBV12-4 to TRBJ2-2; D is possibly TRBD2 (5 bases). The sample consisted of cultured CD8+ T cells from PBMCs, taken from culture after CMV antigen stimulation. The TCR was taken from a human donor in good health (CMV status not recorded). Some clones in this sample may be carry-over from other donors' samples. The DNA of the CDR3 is TGTGCCAGCAGTTTGAAGGTTAGCGAGAACACCGGGGAGCTGTTTTTT. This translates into CASSLKVSENTGELFF.